This T cell receptor beta chain was obtained from a study of graft-versus-host responses after intestinal transplantation. Assay used: immunoSEQ multiplex PCR; TCRdb lists only in-frame clones, some missing. The sample includes tens of thousands of clones, around 90% of them seen just once. About this clone: Its matching antigen is unknown.

Germline assignment: CDR1 MNHNY and CDR2 SVGAGI (reference sequence). The CDR3 contains 13 residues. With 10 bases clipped from V and 5 bases from J, the junction kept 6 bases outside the gene matches. Study-wide findings and caveats: Recipient marrow contained GvH clones, some of which appeared first in ileum or blood.

The sample here was bone marrow, taken around 720 days after intestinal transplantation. The rearrangement joins TRBV6-6 to TRBJ2-7; TRBD1 aligns across 12 bases. The origin of this receptor is a human patient who received an intestinal transplant, so some T cells may come from the graft donor. The CDR3 nucleotides read TGTGCCACCGGGGACAGGGGGCATGACGAGCAGTACTTC. Protein: CATGDRGHDEQYF.